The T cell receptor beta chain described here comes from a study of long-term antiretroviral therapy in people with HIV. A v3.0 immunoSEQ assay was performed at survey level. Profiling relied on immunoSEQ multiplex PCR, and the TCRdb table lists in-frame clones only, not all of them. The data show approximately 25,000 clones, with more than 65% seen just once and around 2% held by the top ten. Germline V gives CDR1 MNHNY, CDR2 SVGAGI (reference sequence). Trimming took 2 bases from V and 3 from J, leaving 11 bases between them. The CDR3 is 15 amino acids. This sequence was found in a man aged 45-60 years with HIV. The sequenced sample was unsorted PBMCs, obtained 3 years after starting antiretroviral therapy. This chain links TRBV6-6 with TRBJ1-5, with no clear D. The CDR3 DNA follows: TGTGCCAGCAGTTACGAGGGTAGTCCCAATCAGCCCCAGCATTTT. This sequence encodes CASSYEGSPNQPQHF.